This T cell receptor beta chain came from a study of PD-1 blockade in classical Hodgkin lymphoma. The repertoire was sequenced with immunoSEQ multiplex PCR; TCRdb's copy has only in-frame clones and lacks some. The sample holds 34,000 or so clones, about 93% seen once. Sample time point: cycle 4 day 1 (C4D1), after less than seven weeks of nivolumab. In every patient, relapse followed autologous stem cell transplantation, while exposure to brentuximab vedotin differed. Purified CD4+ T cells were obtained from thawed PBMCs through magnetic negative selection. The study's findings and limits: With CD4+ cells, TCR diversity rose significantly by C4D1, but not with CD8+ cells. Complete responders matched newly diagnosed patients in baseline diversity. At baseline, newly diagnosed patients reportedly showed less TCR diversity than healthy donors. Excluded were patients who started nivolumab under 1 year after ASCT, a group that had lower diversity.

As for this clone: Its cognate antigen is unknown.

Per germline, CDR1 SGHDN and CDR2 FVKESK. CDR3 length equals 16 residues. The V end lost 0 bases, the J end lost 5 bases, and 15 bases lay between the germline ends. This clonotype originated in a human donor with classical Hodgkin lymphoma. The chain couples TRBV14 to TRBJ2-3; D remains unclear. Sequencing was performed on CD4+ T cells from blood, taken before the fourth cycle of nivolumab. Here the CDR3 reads CASSQDLNGLGDTQYF. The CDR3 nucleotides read TGTGCCAGCAGCCAAGATCTCAACGGTCTGGGAGATACGCAGTATTTT.